Given below is one T cell receptor (beta chain) in context. Its antigen is not known. The data were taken from a study of CD8 T cells in ankylosing spondylitis. General study results and limits: Characteristic, it appeared, of ankylosing spondylitis blood was a TCR beta motif of roughly eight highly homologous variants.

Looked up from germline, CDR1 is DFQATT and CDR2 is SNEGSKA (reference sequence). The CDR3 loop spans 16 amino acids. The junction had 7 bases not matched to a gene; V was cut back by 0 bases and J by 5 bases. TCRdb redid the calling of the 5' RACE reads with MiXCR, one entry per CDR3 protein. The sample records under 850,000 distinct CDR3 sequences, around 20% being singletons. This sequence joins TRBV20-1 and TRBJ2-3; 11 bases fit TRBD2. The specimen was blood, either unsorted or a sorted T cell fraction (not recorded which). The TCR sequence derives from a male donor with ankylosing spondylitis. In DNA, the CDR3 is TGCAGTGCTAGAGACCCACTAGCGGGAGCAAAAGATACGCAGTATTTT. It encodes CSARDPLAGAKDTQYF.